One T cell receptor beta chain is described in this entry. The CDR3 is made up of 13 amino acids. V lost 6 bases and J 2 bases, leaving 11 bases between the germline ends. Germline CDR1 is LGHDT and CDR2 is YNNKEL (reference sequence). Participant ages covered about 18 to 100 years across about 25 US areas. For recovered donors of Cohort 3, there were two negative PCRs, clearance, or symptom resolution. This entry comes from a study of blood T cell repertoires in COVID-19. Study details: PBMCs, B-cell-depleted T cells, or T cells were the source of the cDNA or gDNA that made up the material.

As originally analysed: Estimated nucleated cell counts came from reference gene primer amplification. Repertoires were generated with immunoSEQ multiplex PCR, while TCRdb's copy carries only in-frame clones and drops some. The D gene and trimming were derived from the DNA, and the V and J assignments and clone size from that table. Of 170,000 or so clones in the sample, almost 80% are singletons; the top ten hold 15% to 20%. What was sequenced was PBMCs or T cells enriched from blood (not recorded which). This chain uses TRBV3-1 (or the pseudogene TRBV3-2) with TRBJ2-7; maybe TRBD2 (5 bases). The TCR sequence derives from a woman in her fifties or sixties who had recovered from COVID-19. This chain's CDR3 is CASRDRGTYEQYF. The CDR3 DNA reads TGTGCCAGCAGAGACCGAGGGACCTACGAGCAGTACTTC.